The clone carrying this T cell receptor beta chain was observed many times. Its antigen is still unknown. The V gene lost 1 base and the J gene lost 6 bases, with 13 bases spanning the gap. This CDR3 is built from 15 residues. Germline loops: CDR1 SEHNR, CDR2 FQNEAQ (reference sequence). Initially, at the first diagnosis of hyperthyroidism and before any ophthalmopathy symptoms, blood was sampled. The data were obtained in a study of T cells in Graves' hyperthyroidism and ophthalmopathy. Study details: Peripheral blood sampling occurred at initial diagnosis, before any treatment.

Study findings and constraints: Blood also showed most of the thyroid clonotypes that were expanded above 0.001. Ophthalmopathy was predicted by the model a median of about 6.7 months ahead of onset.

There were TCR beta CDR3 regions amplified from RNA transcripts. Researchers ran a first-round RT-PCR on the TCR CDR3 using the HTBI primer set. A single record per CDR3 protein comes from TCRdb applying MiXCR to the multiplex PCR reads. The sample carries fewer than 450,000 distinct CDR3 sequences, approximately 18% recorded once. This chain links TRBV7-9 with TRBJ2-1; D not certain. The sequenced sample consisted of blood. This TCR was recovered from a woman aged 25 to 39 with Graves' hyperthyroidism that later progressed to Graves' ophthalmopathy. CDR3 bases: TGTGCCAGCAGCTTAGTAGATCCGGTTACCAATGAGCAGTTCTTC. It codes for CASSLVDPVTNEQFF.